This T cell receptor (beta chain) derives from a study of CD8 T cells in Susac syndrome. V was clipped by 3 bases and J by 3 bases; unmatched bases: 6. The CDR3 is made up of 14 amino acids. Per the germline V gene, CDR1 is SGHRS and CDR2 is YFSETQ. The study sequenced TCR beta in blood CD8+ and CD4+ T cells. Random-hexamer reverse transcription was applied to 0.5 to 1 ug RNA. TCRdb itself ran the immunoSEQ multiplex PCR reads through MiXCR, one entry per CDR3 protein. The table has about 210,000 distinct CDR3 sequences, nearly 97% seen once. This clonotype was sampled from a human donor with multiple sclerosis. The rearrangement joins TRBV5-1 to TRBJ2-7; 7 bases agree with TRBD1. The sequencing sample was made of CD4+ T cells from PBMCs. The CDR3 DNA reads TGCGCCAGCAGCTCCGGGACAGTACGCTACGAGCAGTACTTC. Protein sequence: CASSSGTVRYEQYF.